Detailed here is one T cell receptor (beta chain). This CDR3 has 12 amino acids. Trimming left V 6 bases short and J 2 bases short, with 7 bases between. Sequenced by immunoSEQ multiplex PCR; TCRdb stores in-frame clones only, minus some. The sample lists about 60,000 clones, 75% to 95% occurring once. The data are from a study of blood T cell repertoires in COVID-19. Sequencing used peripheral blood. The source is a human donor with active COVID-19. The donor label of this sample is uncertain. The chain uses TRBV12-3 or TRBV12-4 and TRBJ2-5; D unclear. In DNA form, the CDR3 reads TGTGCCAGCAGCTTTCTACAAGAGACCCAGTACTTC. It yields the protein CASSFLQETQYF.